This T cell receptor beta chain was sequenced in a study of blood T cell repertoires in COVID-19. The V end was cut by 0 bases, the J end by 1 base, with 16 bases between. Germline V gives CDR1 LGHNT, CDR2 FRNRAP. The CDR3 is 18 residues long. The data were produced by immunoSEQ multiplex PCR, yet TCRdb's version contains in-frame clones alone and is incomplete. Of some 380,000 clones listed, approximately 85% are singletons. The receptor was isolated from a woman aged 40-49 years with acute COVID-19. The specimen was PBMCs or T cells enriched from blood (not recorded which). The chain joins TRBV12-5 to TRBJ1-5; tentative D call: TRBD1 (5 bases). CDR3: CASGLVLMGGESNQPQHF. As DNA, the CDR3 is TGTGCTAGTGGTTTGGTATTGATGGGGGGAGAGAGCAATCAGCCCCAGCATTTT.